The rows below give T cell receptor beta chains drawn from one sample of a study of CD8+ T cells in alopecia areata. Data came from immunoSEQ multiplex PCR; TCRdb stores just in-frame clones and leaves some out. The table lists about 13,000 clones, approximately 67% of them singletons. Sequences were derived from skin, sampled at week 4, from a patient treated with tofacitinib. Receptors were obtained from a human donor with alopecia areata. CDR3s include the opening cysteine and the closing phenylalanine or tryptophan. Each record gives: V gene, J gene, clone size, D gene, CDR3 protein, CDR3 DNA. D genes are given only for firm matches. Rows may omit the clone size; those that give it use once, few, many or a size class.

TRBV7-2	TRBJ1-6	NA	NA	CASSLAGTQSPLHF	TGTGCCAGCAGCTTAGCCGGGACGCAGTCACCCCTCCACTTT
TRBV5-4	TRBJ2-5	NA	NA	CASSLFSDKTQYF	TGTGCCAGCAGCTTGTTCAGTGACAAGACCCAGTACTTC
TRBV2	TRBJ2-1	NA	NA	CASSDVEQFF	TGTGCCAGCAGTGACGTTGAGCAGTTCTTC
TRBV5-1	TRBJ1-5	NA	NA	CASSLETNQPQHF	TGCGCCAGCAGCTTGGAAACGAATCAGCCCCAGCATTTT
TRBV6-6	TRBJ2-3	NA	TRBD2	CASSPGTSGADTQYF	TGTGCCAGCAGCCCCGGGACTAGCGGGGCAGATACGCAGTATTTT
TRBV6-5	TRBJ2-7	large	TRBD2	CASSLSLAGGDEQYF	TGTGCCAGCAGTCTATCACTAGCGGGGGGGGACGAGCAGTACTTC
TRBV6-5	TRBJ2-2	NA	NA	CASSDGPGRLFF	TGTGCCAGCAGTGATGGGCCAGGCCGGCTGTTTTTT
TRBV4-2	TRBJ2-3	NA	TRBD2	CASSLSVDSGGINTQYF	TGTGCCAGCAGCCTATCGGTGGATAGCGGGGGGATTAATACGCAGTATTTT
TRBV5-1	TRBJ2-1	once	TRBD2	CASIGRRMSGLAVISYNEQFF	TGCGCCAGCATCGGGCGAAGAATGTCCGGACTAGCGGTGATCTCCTACAATGAGCAGTTCTTC
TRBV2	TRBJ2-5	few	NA	CASSVGGEETQYF	TGTGCCAGCAGTGTTGGAGGGGAAGAGACCCAGTACTTC
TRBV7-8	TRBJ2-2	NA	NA	CASSLGSTGELFF	TGTGCCAGCAGCTTAGGATCCACCGGGGAGCTGTTTTTT
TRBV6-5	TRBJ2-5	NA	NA	CATIRETQYF	TGTGCCACTATAAGGGAGACCCAGTACTTC
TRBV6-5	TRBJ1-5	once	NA	CASSYDAVGQPQHF	TGTGCCAGCAGTTACGATGCCGTAGGCCAGCCCCAGCATTTT
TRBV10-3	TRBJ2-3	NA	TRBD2	CAISGLGAGLTDTQYF	TGTGCCATCAGTGGGCTTGGAGCGGGGCTCACAGATACGCAGTATTTT